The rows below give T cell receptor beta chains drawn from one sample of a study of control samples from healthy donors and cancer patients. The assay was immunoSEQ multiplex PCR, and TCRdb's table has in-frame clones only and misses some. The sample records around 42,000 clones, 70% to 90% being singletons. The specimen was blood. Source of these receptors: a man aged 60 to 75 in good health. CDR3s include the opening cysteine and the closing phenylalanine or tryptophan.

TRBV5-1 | CASSSVQGGGYTF
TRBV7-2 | CASSFSRDTQYF
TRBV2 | CASSGEDRARGIQYF
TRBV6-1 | CASSEAPGSTDTQYF
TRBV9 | CASSVGKVSSYNEQFF
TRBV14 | CASSQAGMNTEAFF
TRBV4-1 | CASSQEGPRDTQYF
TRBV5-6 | CASSRDRGSYNEQFF
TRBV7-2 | CASSSSGRGGSPLHF
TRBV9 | CASSGHRDGGYEQYF
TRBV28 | CASSRTSGGQFF
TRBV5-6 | CASSHTGVYGGELFF
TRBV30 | CAWSGGWTEAFF
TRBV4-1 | CASSPLDRDYGYTF
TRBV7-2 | CASSLTVGATSDTQYF
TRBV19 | CASRTGTRNQPQHF
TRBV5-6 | CASSLGGPGYGYTF
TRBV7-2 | CASSLEMGQGRGANEKLFF
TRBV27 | CASSPKTSGIRGETQYF
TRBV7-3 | CASSLTGTDTQYF
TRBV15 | CATSRGNSVNTDTQYF
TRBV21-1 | CASSKDETGQGPYEQYF
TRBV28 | CASSNSGIAKNIQYF
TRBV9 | CASSVGARDSGETQYF
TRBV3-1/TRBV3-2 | CASSQSGTGTIEKLFF
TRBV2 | CASRYGLASYNEQFF
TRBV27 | CASRPIGQGGGEKLFF
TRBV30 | CAGRDVNNEKLFF
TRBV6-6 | CASSSSGPNQPQHF
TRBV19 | CASSIDESSGAINPQHF
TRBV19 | CASRTSGLAGGSYNEQFF
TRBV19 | CASSISGGDLAGSPLHF
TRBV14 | CASSRGSVETQYF
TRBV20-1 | CSASEQFSGNTIYF
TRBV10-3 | CAISDVKRLNQPQHF
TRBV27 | CASSPFGTANTEAFF
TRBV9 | CASSVGPGQGIYEQYF
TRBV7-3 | CASSPRADSPLHF
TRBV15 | CATRARLTANTQYF
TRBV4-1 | CASSHSRDSGSYNEQFF
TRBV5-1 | CASSHSLKTGIRQETQYF
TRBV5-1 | CASSLVGLSTDTQYF
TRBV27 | CASSFRGPQDTQYF
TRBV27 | CASSFRTLAGSNEQFF
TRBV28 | CASSSGQYGYTF
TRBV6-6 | CASSSPLGQGQETQYF
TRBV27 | CASSLKGSGNTIYF
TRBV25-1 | CASSEPSRNYGYTF
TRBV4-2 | CASSQDNRRTYEQYF
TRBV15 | CATSPARGDYGYTF
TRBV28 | CASTEQGGVNYGYTF
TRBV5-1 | CASSLPAGNSPLHF
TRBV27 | CASRDTGGGYTF
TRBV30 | CAWTQDRQNTEAFF
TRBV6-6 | CASSYASGGARDTQYF
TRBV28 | CASSPRTSGAYEQYF
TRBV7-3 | CASSFGAAGRDNEQFF